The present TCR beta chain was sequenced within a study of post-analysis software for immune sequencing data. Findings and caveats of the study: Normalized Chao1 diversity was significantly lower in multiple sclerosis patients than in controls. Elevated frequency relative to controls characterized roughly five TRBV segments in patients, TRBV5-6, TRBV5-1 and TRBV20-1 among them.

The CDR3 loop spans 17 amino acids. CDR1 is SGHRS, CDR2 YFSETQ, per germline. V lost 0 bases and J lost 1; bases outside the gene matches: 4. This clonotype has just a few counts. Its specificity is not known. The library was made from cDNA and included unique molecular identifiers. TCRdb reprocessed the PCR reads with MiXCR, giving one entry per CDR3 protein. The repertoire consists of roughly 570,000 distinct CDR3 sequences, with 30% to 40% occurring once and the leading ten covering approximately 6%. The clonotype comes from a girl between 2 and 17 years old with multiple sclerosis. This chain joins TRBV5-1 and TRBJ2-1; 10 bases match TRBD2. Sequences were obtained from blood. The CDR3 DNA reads TGCGCCAGCAGCTTGGCCAGCGGGGGGGCTTCCTACAATGAGCAGTTCTTC. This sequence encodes CASSLASGGASYNEQFF.